This T cell receptor beta chain was recorded in a study of cytomegalovirus exposure and HLA in healthy donors. Study background: Falling in the Caucasian-associated ancestry cluster were roughly 86% of under 500 genotyped donors.

PCR primers comprised 60 Vbeta and 13 Jbeta primers. Using immunoSEQ multiplex PCR, the repertoire was profiled, and TCRdb retains in-frame clones only, with some absent. The sample carries about 97,000 clones, 73% recorded once. The CDR3 has 15 residues. Germline CDR1 is SQVTM and CDR2 is ANQGSEA. The junction had 10 bases not matched to a gene; V was cut back by 2 bases and J by 5 bases. Regarding this clone: Its antigen is undetermined.

Study conclusions and caveats: Per a later analysis, HLA-associated TCR beta chains showed more clonal expansion than other, equally common TCR beta chains. The study designated 150 to 200 TCR beta chains cytomegalovirus-associated.

The sequence derives from a man in his forties in good health and CMV-seronegative. Sequenced material: PBMCs. The V and J genes are TRBV29-1 and TRBJ1-2; 8 positions match TRBD1. The CDR3: CSVEFNRRQGYGYTF. CDR3 nucleotides: TGCAGCGTTGAATTCAATAGGAGACAGGGGTATGGCTACACCTTC.